This T cell receptor (beta chain) was found in a study of tissue T cells after allogeneic stem cell transplantation. Measured with immunoSEQ multiplex PCR; TCRdb has only the in-frame clones, and not every one. The table lists more than 45,000 clones, 73% of them singletons. A word on this clone: The antigen is undetermined. Gene labels here are mouse ones. The read ends 1 residue shy of where the CDR3 ends; the end is completed using the germline J gene.

Study outcomes and limitations: Which tissue TCRs were alloreactive or antigen-specific was not determined. Some clones might be persisting host cells. Shared clones across patients were few; motif clustering revealed tissue-specific shared signatures. The patient cohort was small and clinically heterogeneous, with limited sampling depth.

This CDR3 has 11 amino acids. Germline CDR1 reads NSHNY; CDR2 reads SYGAGN. Between the trimmed V and J ends, which lost 4 bases and 3 bases, there was a span of 4 bases. This receptor was identified in a pool of C57BL/6 mice in good health. The chain recombines TRBV13-1 with TRBJ1-1; D is uncertain. Sequenced sample: sorted cells pooled from one or two spleens. CDR3 bases read: TGTGCCAGCAGTACATACACAGAAGTCTTC. Translating gives CASSTYTEVF. The complete CDR3 reads CASSTYTEVFF.